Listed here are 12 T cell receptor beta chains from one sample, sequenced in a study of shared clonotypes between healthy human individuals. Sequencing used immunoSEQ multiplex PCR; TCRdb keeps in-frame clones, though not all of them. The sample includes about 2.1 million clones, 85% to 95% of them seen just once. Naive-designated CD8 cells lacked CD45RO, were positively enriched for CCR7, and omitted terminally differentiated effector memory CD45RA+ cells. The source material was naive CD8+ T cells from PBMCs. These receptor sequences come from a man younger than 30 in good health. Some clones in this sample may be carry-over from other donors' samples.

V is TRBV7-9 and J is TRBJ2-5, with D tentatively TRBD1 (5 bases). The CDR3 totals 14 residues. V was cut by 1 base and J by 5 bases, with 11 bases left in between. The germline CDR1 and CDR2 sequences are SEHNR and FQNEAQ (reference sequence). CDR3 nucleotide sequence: TGTGCCAGCAGCTTAGTAGGGGTTTTGGAGACCCAGTACTTC. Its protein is CASSLVGVLETQYF.

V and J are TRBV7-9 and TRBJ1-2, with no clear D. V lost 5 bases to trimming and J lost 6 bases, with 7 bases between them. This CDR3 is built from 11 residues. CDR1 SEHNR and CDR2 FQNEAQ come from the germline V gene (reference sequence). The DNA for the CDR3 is TGTGCCAGCAGCGCCCCGAATGGCTACACCTTC. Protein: CASSAPNGYTF.

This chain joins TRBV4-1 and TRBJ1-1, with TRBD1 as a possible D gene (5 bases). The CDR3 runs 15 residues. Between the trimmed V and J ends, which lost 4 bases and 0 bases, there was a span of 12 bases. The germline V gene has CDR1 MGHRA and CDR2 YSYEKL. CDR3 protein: CASSLAGTVNTEAFF. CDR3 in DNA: TGCGCCAGCAGCCTAGCCGGGACGGTGAACACTGAAGCTTTCTTT.

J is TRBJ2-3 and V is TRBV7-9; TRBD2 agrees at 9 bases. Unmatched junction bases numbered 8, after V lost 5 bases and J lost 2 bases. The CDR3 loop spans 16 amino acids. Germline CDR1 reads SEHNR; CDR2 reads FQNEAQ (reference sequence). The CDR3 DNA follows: TGTGCCAGCAGCCGCCCTGCTAGCGGGAACACAGATACGCAGTATTTT. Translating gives CASSRPASGNTDTQYF.

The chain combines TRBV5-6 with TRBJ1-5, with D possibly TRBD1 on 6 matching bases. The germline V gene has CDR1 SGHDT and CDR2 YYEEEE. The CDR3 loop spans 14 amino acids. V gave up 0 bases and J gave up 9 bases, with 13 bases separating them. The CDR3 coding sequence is TGTGCCAGCAGCTTGGGAGGACAGTCATGGCCCCAGCATTTT. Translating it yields CASSLGGQSWPQHF.

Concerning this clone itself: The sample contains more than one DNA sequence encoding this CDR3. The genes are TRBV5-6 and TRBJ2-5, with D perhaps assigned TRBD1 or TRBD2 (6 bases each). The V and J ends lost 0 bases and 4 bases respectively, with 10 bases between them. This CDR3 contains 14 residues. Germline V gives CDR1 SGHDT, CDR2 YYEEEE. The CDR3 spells CASSLAGGRETQYF. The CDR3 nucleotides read TGTGCCAGCAGCTTGGCCGGGGGCAGAGAGACCCAGTACTTC.

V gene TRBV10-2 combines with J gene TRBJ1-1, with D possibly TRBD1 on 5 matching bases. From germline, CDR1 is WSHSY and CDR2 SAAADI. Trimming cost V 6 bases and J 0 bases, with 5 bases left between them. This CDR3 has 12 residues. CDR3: CASRDMNTEAFF. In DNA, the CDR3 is TGCGCCAGCAGGGACATGAACACTGAAGCTTTCTTT.

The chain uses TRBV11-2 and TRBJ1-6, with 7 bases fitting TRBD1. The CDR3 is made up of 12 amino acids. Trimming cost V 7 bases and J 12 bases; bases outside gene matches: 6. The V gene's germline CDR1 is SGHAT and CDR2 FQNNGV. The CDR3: CASTLDRQPLHF. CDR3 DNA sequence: TGTGCCAGCACCCTGGACAGGCAACCCCTCCACTTT.

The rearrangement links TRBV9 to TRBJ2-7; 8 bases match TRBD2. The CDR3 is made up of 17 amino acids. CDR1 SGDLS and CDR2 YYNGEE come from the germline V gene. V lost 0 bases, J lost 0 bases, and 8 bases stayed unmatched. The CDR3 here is CASSVGSSGRASYEQYF. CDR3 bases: TGTGCCAGCAGCGTAGGCTCCTCCGGGAGGGCCTCCTACGAGCAGTACTTC.

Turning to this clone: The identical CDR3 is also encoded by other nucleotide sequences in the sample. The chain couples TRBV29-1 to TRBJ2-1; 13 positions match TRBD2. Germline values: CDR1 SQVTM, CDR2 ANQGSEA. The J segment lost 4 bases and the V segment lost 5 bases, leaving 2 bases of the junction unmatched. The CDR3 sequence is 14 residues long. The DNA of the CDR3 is TGCAGCGTTTTACTAGCGGGAGGGTACAATGAGCAGTTCTTC. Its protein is CSVLLAGGYNEQFF.

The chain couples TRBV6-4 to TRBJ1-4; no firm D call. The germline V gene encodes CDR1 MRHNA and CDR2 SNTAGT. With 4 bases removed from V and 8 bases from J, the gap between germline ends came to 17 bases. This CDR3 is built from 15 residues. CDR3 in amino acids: CASSAPRSPGEKLFF. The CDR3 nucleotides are TGTGCCAGCAGTGCCCCCCGGTCGCCAGGCGAAAAACTGTTTTTT.

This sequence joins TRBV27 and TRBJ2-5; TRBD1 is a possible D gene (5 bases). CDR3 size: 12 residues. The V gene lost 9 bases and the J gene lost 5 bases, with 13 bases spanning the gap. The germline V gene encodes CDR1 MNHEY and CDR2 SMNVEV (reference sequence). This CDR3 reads CASRGDGETQYF. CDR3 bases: TGTGCCAGTAGGGGTGACGGGGAGACCCAGTACTTC.